What follows are 30 T cell receptor beta chains derived from one specimen sequenced in a study of blood T cell repertoires in COVID-19. Only in-frame clones appear in the TCRdb table, and some are missing; sequencing was by immunoSEQ multiplex PCR. The data contain approximately 220,000 clones, 86% of them singletons. Sequencing was performed on PBMCs or T cells enriched from blood (not recorded which). The origin of the receptors is a woman in her 40s with acute COVID-19.

There are many counts of this clone. The V gene is TRBV6-4, the J gene TRBJ2-3, with 10 bases identical to TRBD2. With 1 base clipped from V and 9 bases from J, the junction kept 4 bases outside the gene matches. This CDR3 contains 14 residues. Germline CDR1 MRHNA, CDR2 SNTAGT. The CDR3 protein is CASSDLAGGDTQYF. The CDR3 DNA sequence: TGTGCCAGCAGTGACTTAGCGGGGGGTGACACGCAGTATTTT.

The chain links TRBV10-2 to TRBJ2-1, with a weak D call TRBD1 (6 bases). The CDR3 contains 16 residues. V was trimmed by 9 bases and J by 2 bases, leaving 20 bases between them. Germline CDR1 is WSHSY and CDR2 is SAAADI. CDR3 amino acids: CASEPRRDMTYNEQFF. Here the CDR3 DNA reads TGCGCCAGTGAGCCTCGTCGGGACATGACCTACAATGAGCAGTTCTTC.

Of note for this clone: At one boundary the junction diverges from the germline segment, which might be a read error. This chain connects TRBV7-7 to TRBJ2-2; the match to TRBD1 covers 8 bases. Germline V gene data show CDR1 as SSHAT and CDR2 as FNYEAQ (reference sequence). The CDR3 has 15 amino acids. CDR3 residues: CASSSGTGPTGELFF. The CDR3 bases are TGTGCTAGCAGCTCTGGGACAGGTCCCACCGGGGAGCTGTTTTTT.

This clone came up many times. The chain carries TRBV11-2 and TRBJ2-7; 14 bases match TRBD2. Per the germline V gene, CDR1 is SGHAT and CDR2 is FQNNGV. This CDR3 has 15 amino acids. J gave up 7 bases and V 5 bases, and 7 bases lay outside the gene matches. The CDR3 nucleotides read TGTGCCAGCAGCCCGGGACTAGCGGGGGCCCGGGAGCAGTACTTC. Protein: CASSPGLAGAREQYF.

V and J are TRBV18 and TRBJ1-2, with a tentative D call TRBD1 (6 bases). This CDR3 is 17 amino acids long. The V end lost 3 bases, the J end lost 1 base, and 18 bases lay between the germline ends. Germline V gene lookup returns CDR1 KGHSH and CDR2 LQKENI. The CDR3 here is CASSPSGGGQINYGYTF. Here the CDR3 DNA reads TGTGCCAGCTCACCGTCCGGCGGCGGACAGATTAACTATGGCTACACCTTC.

The chain recombines TRBV19 with TRBJ2-7; no clear D gene. Per the germline V gene, CDR1 is LNHDA and CDR2 is SQIVND (reference sequence). The CDR3 runs to 13 residues. V gave up 4 bases and J gave up 1 base, with 8 bases separating them. The CDR3 nucleotides read TGTGCCAGTAGTAGGCCTAGGTCCTACGAGCAGTACTTC. Translated, it gives CASSRPRSYEQYF.

The rearrangement joins TRBV7-2 to TRBJ2-4, with D maybe TRBD1 (5 bases). This CDR3 has 14 amino acids. Germline CDR1 and CDR2: SGHTA and FQGNSA. The V gene lost 5 bases and the J gene lost 7 bases, with 15 bases spanning the gap. The DNA for the CDR3 is TGTGCCAGCAGCCCGACAGTTTATAGGAACATTCAGTACTTC. It is translated as CASSPTVYRNIQYF.

The chain employs TRBV15 and TRBJ1-5, with D possibly being TRBD1 (5 bases). This CDR3 is 15 amino acids long. Germline CDR1 and CDR2: LNHNV and YYDKDF (reference sequence). V shed 5 bases and J shed 7 bases, with 18 bases lying between them. CDR3 nucleotide sequence: TGTGCCACCAGCGCCCTGACAGAGACCAGCCAGCCCCAGCATTTT. Amino acid sequence: CATSALTETSQPQHF.

This CDR3 is CASSFRLGDEAFF. DNA of the CDR3: TGTGCCAGCAGCTTTCGGTTGGGAGATGAAGCTTTCTTT. The rearrangement uses TRBV7-9 and TRBJ1-1; D remains unclear. There are 13 residues in the CDR3. Germline V gives CDR1 SEHNR, CDR2 FQNEAQ (reference sequence). Trimming took 3 bases from V and 7 from J, leaving 12 bases between them. Full variable domain (rest looked up from reference TRBV7-9 and TRBJ1-1): DTGVSQNPRHKITKRGQNVTFRCDPISEHNRLYWYRQTLGQGPEFLTYFQNEAQLEKSRLLSDRFSAERPKGSFSTLEIQRTEQGDSAMYLCASSFRLGDEAFFGQGTRLTVV.

The chain combines TRBV15 with TRBJ2-7, with 10 positions matching TRBD1. The CDR3 loop spans 15 amino acids. Germline V gene lookup returns CDR1 LNHNV and CDR2 YYDKDF (reference sequence). The ends lost 1 base at V and 11 bases at J; junction bases unmatched: 11. The CDR3 nucleotides are TGTGCCACCAGCAGAGGAGGGACAGGGGCTAAGTCGGAGTACTTC. This gives the protein CATSRGGTGAKSEYF.

This chain joins TRBV25-1 and TRBJ1-1; no definite D call. CDR3 length: 13 residues. V gave up 6 bases and J gave up 4 bases, with 12 bases separating them. From germline, CDR1 is MGHDK and CDR2 SYGVNS. CDR3 DNA: TGTGCCAGCAGCCTCAATGGGCCCACTGAAGCTTTCTTT. Translated: CASSLNGPTEAFF.

CDR3 nucleotides: TGTGCCAGCAGCACGGGACTAGCGGGGGGAGAGACCCAGTACTTC. It yields the protein CASSTGLAGGETQYF. V is TRBV7-6 and J is TRBJ2-5, with 15 bases fitting TRBD2. There are 15 residues in the CDR3. V lost 5 bases to trimming and J lost 4 bases; unmatched junction nucleotides: 2. The germline V gene encodes CDR1 SGHVS and CDR2 FNYEAQ.

As for this clone: The sample has other DNA sequences that encode this CDR3 too. V gene TRBV11-2 combines with J gene TRBJ1-2; TRBD1 might be the D (5 bases). V lost 1 base to trimming and J lost 8 bases, with 11 bases between them. The CDR3 runs to 13 residues. Germline-derived CDR1 and CDR2 are SGHAT and FQNNGV. The chain's CDR3 is CASSLGQGRGYTF. In DNA, the CDR3 is TGTGCCAGCAGCTTAGGGCAGGGAAGGGGCTACACCTTC.

The chain recombines TRBV4-1 with TRBJ1-4; 7 positions agree with TRBD1. Germline lookup yields CDR1 MGHRA and CDR2 YSYEKL. This CDR3 spans 14 amino acids. The ends lost 2 bases at V and 5 bases at J; junction bases unmatched: 2. CDR3 sequence: CASSQRDRNEKLFF. DNA for the CDR3: TGCGCCAGCAGCCAAAGGGACAGAAATGAAAAACTGTTTTTT.

This clone has a count of ten or more. The V and J genes are TRBV7-8 and TRBJ2-1; 15 nucleotides align to TRBD2. Germline V gene data show CDR1 as SGHVS and CDR2 as FQNEAQ. Trimming removed 5 bases from V and 4 bases from J; junction bases left unmatched: 12. The CDR3 has 19 amino acids. The CDR3 nucleotides are TGTGCCAGCAGCATGCCCGGGACTAGCGGGGGGCTTAGTTACAATGAGCAGTTCTTC. Residues: CASSMPGTSGGLSYNEQFF.

This clone has just a few counts. The chain has TRBV5-6 and TRBJ2-3, with D unresolved. The V gene's germline CDR1 is SGHDT and CDR2 YYEEEE. The CDR3 sequence is 13 residues long. Trimming cost V 0 bases and J 6 bases, with 8 bases left between them. Here the CDR3 DNA reads TGTGCCAGCAGCTTGGATTCTGCGGATACGCAGTATTTT. Amino acids: CASSLDSADTQYF.

This chain uses TRBV5-1 with TRBJ2-5, with 12 bases lining up with TRBD2. The CDR3 has 14 amino acids. CDR1 and CDR2 (germline): SGHRS, YFSETQ. J gave up 4 bases and V 7 bases, and 5 bases lay outside the gene matches. CDR3 coding DNA: TGCGCCAGCCAGCCTAGCGGGGGGGTAGAGACCCAGTACTTC. It codes for CASQPSGGVETQYF.

This clone was detected many times. This chain links TRBV6-4 with TRBJ1-5; the D gene is possibly TRBD1 (5 bases). Germline V gene data show CDR1 as MRHNA and CDR2 as SNTAGT. The length of the CDR3 is 14 residues. Trimming removed 5 bases from V and 7 bases from J, with 15 bases in between. The CDR3, as DNA: TGTGCCAGCAGTCCCTCACCGGAGGGGCAGCCCCAGCATTTT. It yields the protein CASSPSPEGQPQHF.

This sequence joins TRBV14 and TRBJ2-1; 8 bases line up with TRBD2. V was pared by 1 base and J by 6 bases, with 5 bases of the junction left unmatched. From germline, CDR1 is SGHDN and CDR2 FVKESK. The CDR3 sequence is 15 residues long. CDR3 sequence: CASSQAGGPLNEQFF. In DNA, the CDR3 is TGTGCCAGCAGCCAAGCGGGGGGGCCTCTCAATGAGCAGTTCTTC.

V and J are TRBV2 and TRBJ2-2; TRBD1 matches 10 bases. Trimming cost V 1 base and J 6 bases; bases outside gene matches: 8. The germline CDR1 and CDR2 sequences are SNHLY and FYNNEI. The CDR3 covers 17 residues. In DNA, the CDR3 is TGTGCCAGCAGTGAAGTAGGGTTTGGGACAGGGGCCGGGGAGCTGTTTTTT. Encoded protein: CASSEVGFGTGAGELFF.

This chain uses TRBV4-3 with TRBJ1-1; 8 bases agree with TRBD1. J gave up 7 bases and V 2 bases, and 6 bases lay outside the gene matches. The germline gives CDR1 LGHNA, CDR2 YSLEER. The length of the CDR3 is 14 residues. The CDR3 nucleotides read TGCGCCAGCAGCCAACTAGGGACAGGCCTTGAAGCTTTCTTT. It specifies CASSQLGTGLEAFF.

V usage is TRBV7-8 and J usage is TRBJ1-5, with D possibly being TRBD1 (5 bases). CDR3 length: 17 amino acids. V shed 2 bases and J shed 7 bases, with 21 bases lying between them. Per germline, CDR1 SGHVS and CDR2 FQNEAQ. CDR3 sequence (DNA): TGTGCCAGCAGCTTAAGGGGAGGGATTCGGCTGGACCAGCCCCAGCATTTT. It translates to CASSLRGGIRLDQPQHF.

The V call is TRBV21-1, the J call TRBJ1-5. TRBV21-1 is listed as a pseudogene. The length of the CDR3 is 16 residues. CDR3 protein: CASSRHRGGENQPQHF. The CDR3 DNA is TGTGCCAGCAGCAGACATCGCGGGGGGGAGAATCAGCCCCAGCATTTT.

The rearrangement links TRBV9 to TRBJ2-3; 12 bases fit TRBD2. From germline, CDR1 is SGDLS and CDR2 YYNGEE. The CDR3 has 17 amino acids. J lost 6 bases, V lost 3 bases, and 11 bases had no gene match. DNA for the CDR3: TGTGCCAGCAGCGCCGCCGTTCTAGCGGGGGGGCGGGATACGCAGTATTTT. Translation gives CASSAAVLAGGRDTQYF.

The CDR3 protein is CASSGQIAYNADTQYF. The CDR3 nucleotides are TGTGCCAGCAGCGGACAGATCGCTTACAACGCCGATACGCAGTATTTT. V gene TRBV9 combines with J gene TRBJ2-3; possible D gene TRBD1, 5 bases. The germline V gene has CDR1 SGDLS and CDR2 YYNGEE. V gave up 3 bases and J gave up 6 bases, with 20 bases separating them. The CDR3 loop spans 16 amino acids.

The V gene is TRBV30, the J gene TRBJ1-6; TRBD1 agrees at 10 bases. The CDR3 sequence is 14 residues long. With V trimmed by 1 base and J by 9 bases, 3 bases remained unmatched. Germline CDR1 is GTSNPN and CDR2 is SVGIG (reference sequence). CDR3 bases: TGTGCCTGGAGTGGGGGACAGGGGAGTTCACCCCTCCACTTT. This encodes CAWSGGQGSSPLHF. Filled out from reference TRBV30 and TRBJ1-6, the complete variable domain reads SQTIHQWPATLVQPVGSPLSLECTVEGTSNPNLYWYRQAAGRGLQLLFYSVGIGQISSEVPQNLSASRPQDRQFILSSKKLLLSDSGFYLCAWSGGQGSSPLHFGNGTRLTVT.

V and J are TRBV5-1 and TRBJ1-2; possibly TRBD1 for D (5 bases). V lost 0 bases to trimming and J lost 8 bases, with 14 bases between them. In germline, CDR1 is SGHRS, CDR2 YFSETQ. The length of the CDR3 is 14 residues. The CDR3 loop is CASSLGYSGEGYTF. The DNA for the CDR3 is TGCGCCAGCAGCTTGGGCTATTCGGGGGAAGGCTACACCTTC.

This clone has just one count. V and J are TRBV27 and TRBJ1-6; D not resolved. Germline V gives CDR1 MNHEY, CDR2 SMNVEV (reference sequence). Deletions cut 1 base from V and 0 bases from J, with 16 bases between. This CDR3 has 19 residues. CDR3: CASSLFTRISSSYNSPLHF. The CDR3 DNA is TGTGCCAGCAGTTTATTTACTAGGATTTCAAGCTCCTATAATTCACCCCTCCACTTT.

The chain is built from TRBV7-2 and TRBJ2-7, with 8 bases that match TRBD1. V gave up 4 bases and J gave up 3 bases; unmatched junction bases: 11. This CDR3 contains 16 residues. Looked up from germline, CDR1 is SGHTA and CDR2 is FQGNSA. The CDR3 nucleotides are TGTGCCAGCAGCTCAAAGGACAGGGCCCCTAACTACGAGCAGTACTTC. Amino acids: CASSSKDRAPNYEQYF.

This chain joins TRBV30 and TRBJ1-3; D remains unclear. The V and J ends lost 2 bases and 8 bases respectively, with 10 bases between them. The V gene's germline CDR1 is GTSNPN and CDR2 SVGIG (reference sequence). The CDR3 totals 12 residues. The CDR3 DNA follows: TGTGCCTGGAGTTGGGAGATGGACACCATATATTTT. As protein: CAWSWEMDTIYF.